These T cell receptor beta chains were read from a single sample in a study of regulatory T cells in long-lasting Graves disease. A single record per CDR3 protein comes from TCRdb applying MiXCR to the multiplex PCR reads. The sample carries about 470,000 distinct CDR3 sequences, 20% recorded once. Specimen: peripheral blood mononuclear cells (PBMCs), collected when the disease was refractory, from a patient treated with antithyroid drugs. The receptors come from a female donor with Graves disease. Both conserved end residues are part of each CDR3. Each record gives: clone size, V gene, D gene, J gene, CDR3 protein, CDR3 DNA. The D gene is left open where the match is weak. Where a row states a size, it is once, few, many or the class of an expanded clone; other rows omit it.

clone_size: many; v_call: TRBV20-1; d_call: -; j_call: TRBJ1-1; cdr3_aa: CSALALNTEAFF; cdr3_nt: TGCAGTGCTCTAGCTTTGAACACTGAAGCTTTCTTT
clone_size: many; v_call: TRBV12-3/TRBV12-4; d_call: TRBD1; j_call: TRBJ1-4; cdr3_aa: CASSLGQGFEKLFF; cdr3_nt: TGTGCCAGCAGTCTGGGACAGGGTTTCGAAAAACTGTTTTTT
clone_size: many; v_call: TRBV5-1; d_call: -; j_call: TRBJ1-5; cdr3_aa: CASSLEGMDQPQHF; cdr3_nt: TGCGCCAGCAGCTTGGAAGGGATGGATCAGCCCCAGCATTTT
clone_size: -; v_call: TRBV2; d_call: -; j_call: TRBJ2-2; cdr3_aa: CASRRSNVGELFF; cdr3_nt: TGTGCCAGCCGAAGGAGTAATGTGGGGGAGCTGTTTTTT
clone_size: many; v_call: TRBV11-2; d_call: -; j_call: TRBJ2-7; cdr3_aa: CASSWGPTYEQYF; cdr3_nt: TGTGCCAGCAGTTGGGGACCGACCTACGAGCAGTACTTC
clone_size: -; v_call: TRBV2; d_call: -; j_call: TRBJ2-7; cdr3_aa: CASSWGTPGPYEQYF; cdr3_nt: TGTGCCAGCAGTTGGGGGACACCAGGACCCTACGAGCAGTACTTC
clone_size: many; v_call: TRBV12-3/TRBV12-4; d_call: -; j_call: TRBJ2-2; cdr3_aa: CASSPHQRDRTGELFF; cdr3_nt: TGTGCCAGCAGTCCCCATCAGCGTGATCGCACCGGGGAGCTGTTTTTT
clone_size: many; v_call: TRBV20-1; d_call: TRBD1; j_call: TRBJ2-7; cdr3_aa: CSARDQGTGGDEQYF; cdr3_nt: TGCAGTGCTAGAGATCAGGGGACAGGGGGCGACGAGCAGTACTTC
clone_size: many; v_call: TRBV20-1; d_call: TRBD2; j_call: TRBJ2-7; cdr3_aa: CSAPGTSGPYEQYF; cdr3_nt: TGCAGTGCGCCCGGGACTAGCGGGCCCTACGAGCAGTACTTC
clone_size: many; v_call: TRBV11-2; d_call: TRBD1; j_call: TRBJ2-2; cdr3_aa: CASSSTPRTGGFSGELFF; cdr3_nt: TGTGCCAGCAGCTCAACCCCTCGGACAGGGGGCTTCTCCGGGGAGCTGTTTTTT
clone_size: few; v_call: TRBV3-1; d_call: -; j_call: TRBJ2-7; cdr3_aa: CASSQEPGWRDEQYF; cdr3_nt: TGTGCCAGCAGCCAAGAGCCCGGGTGGAGGGACGAGCAGTACTTC
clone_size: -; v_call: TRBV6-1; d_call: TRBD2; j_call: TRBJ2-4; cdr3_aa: CASTRGARDIQYF; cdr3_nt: TGTGCCAGCACGCGGGGGGCCAGGGACATTCAGTACTTC
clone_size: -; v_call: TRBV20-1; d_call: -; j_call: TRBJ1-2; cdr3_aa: CSARDLTRDLHYGYTF; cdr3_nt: TGCAGTGCTAGAGATTTGACCCGGGACTTGCACTATGGCTACACCTTC
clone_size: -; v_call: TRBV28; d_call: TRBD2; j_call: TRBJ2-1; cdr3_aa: CASSTSGLTYNEQFF; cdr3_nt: TGTGCCAGCAGTACTAGCGGATTAACCTACAATGAGCAGTTCTTC
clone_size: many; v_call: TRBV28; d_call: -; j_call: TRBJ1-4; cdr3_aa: CASSLGAPNEKLFF; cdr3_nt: TGTGCCAGCAGTTTGGGGGCTCCTAATGAAAAACTGTTTTTT
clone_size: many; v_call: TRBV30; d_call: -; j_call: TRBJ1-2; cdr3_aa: CAWSDEGYTF; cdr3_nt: TGTGCCTGGAGCGACGAAGGCTACACCTTC
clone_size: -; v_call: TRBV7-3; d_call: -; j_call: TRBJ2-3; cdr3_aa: CASSHRGLADTQYF; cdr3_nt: TGTGCCAGCAGCCATCGGGGGTTGGCAGATACGCAGTATTTT
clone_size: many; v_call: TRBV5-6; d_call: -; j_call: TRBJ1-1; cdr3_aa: CASSGGGVRDEAFF; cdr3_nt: TGTGCCAGCAGCGGCGGGGGAGTTCGGGATGAAGCTTTCTTT
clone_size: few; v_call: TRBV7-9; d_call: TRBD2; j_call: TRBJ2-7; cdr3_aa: CASSFLAGGPDEQYF; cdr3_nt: TGTGCCAGCAGCTTTCTAGCGGGAGGGCCAGACGAGCAGTACTTC
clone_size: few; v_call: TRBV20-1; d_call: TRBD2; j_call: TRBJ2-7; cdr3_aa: CSARPSGNYEQYF; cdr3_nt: TGCAGTGCTAGACCTAGCGGCAATTACGAGCAGTACTTC
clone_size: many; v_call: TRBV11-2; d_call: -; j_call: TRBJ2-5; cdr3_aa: CASSLETGTQETQYF; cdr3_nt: TGTGCCAGCAGCTTAGAGACAGGGACTCAAGAGACCCAGTACTTC
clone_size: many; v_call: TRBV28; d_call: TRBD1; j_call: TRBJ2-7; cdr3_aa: CASSLATGQVFGEQYF; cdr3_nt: TGTGCCAGCAGTTTAGCGACGGGACAGGTTTTCGGCGAGCAGTACTTC
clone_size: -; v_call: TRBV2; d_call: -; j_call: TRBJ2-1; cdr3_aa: CASSEVSSYNEQFF; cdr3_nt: TGTGCCAGCAGTGAGGTGTCTAGCTACAATGAGCAGTTCTTC
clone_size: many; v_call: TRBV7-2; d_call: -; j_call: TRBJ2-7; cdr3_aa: CASTPDRSDSYEQYF; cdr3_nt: TGTGCCAGCACCCCAGACAGGTCAGACTCCTACGAGCAGTACTTC
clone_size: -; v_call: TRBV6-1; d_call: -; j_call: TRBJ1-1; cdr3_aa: CASNMGGTEAFF; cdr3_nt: TGTGCCAGCAACATGGGTGGCACTGAAGCTTTCTTT
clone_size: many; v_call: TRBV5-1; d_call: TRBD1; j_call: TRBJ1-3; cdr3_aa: CASSAGTGTGNTIYF; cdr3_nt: TGCGCCAGCAGCGCAGGGACAGGGACTGGAAACACCATATATTTT
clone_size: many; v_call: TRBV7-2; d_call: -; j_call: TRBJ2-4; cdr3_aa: CASSLEGALVSNIQYF; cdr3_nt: TGTGCCAGCAGCTTGGAGGGGGCGCTGGTATCCAACATTCAGTACTTC
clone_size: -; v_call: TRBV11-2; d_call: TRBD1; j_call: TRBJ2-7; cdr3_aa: CASSSRTGQVDYEQYF; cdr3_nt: TGTGCCAGCAGCTCCAGAACGGGACAGGTAGACTACGAGCAGTACTTC
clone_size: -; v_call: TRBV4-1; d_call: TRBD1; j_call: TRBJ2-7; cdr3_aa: CASSPKPGQAYEQYF; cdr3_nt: TGCGCCAGCAGCCCCAAGCCGGGACAGGCTTACGAGCAGTACTTC
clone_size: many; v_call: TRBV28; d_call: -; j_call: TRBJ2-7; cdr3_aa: CASTFPAGAGEQYF; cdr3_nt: TGTGCCAGCACCTTCCCGGCGGGGGCGGGCGAGCAGTACTTC
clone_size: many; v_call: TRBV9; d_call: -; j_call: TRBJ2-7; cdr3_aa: CASSVSPTDYEQYF; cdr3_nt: TGTGCCAGCAGCGTATCCCCTACAGACTACGAGCAGTACTTC
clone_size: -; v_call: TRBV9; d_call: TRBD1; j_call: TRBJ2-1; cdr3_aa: CASSVVQGARDEQFF; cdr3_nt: TGTGCCAGCAGCGTAGTCCAGGGGGCGCGGGATGAGCAGTTCTTC
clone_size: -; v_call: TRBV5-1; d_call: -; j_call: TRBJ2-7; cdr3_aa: CASSRGNRENEQYF; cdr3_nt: TGCGCCAGCAGCCGAGGAAACAGGGAAAACGAGCAGTACTTC
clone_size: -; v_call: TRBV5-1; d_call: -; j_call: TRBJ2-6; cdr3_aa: CASSLGNSGANVLTF; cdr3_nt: TGCGCCAGCAGCTTGGGAAACTCTGGGGCCAACGTCCTGACTTTC
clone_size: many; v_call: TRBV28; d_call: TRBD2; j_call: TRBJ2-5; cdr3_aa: CASNRAELAGQETQYF; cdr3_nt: TGTGCCAGCAACCGGGCAGAATTAGCGGGCCAAGAGACCCAGTACTTC
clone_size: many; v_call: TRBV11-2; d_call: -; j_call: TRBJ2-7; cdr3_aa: CASTPEEVVVYEQYF; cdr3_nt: TGTGCCAGCACCCCCGAGGAAGTGGTAGTCTACGAGCAGTACTTC
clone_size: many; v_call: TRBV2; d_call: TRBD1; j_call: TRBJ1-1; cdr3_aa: CASSEIGTGGLEPTEAFF; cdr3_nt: TGTGCCAGCAGTGAAATTGGAACAGGGGGCTTAGAGCCCACTGAAGCTTTCTTT
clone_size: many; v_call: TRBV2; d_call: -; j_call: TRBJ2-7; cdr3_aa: CASSGTERTTYEQYF; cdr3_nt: TGTGCCAGCAGCGGGACGGAGCGGACCACCTACGAGCAGTACTTC
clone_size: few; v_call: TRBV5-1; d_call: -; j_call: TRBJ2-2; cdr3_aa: CASSRTVSGELFF; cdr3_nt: TGCGCCAGCAGCCGGACAGTTTCCGGGGAGCTGTTTTTT
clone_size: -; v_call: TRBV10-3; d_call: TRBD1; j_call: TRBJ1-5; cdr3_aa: CAISTQGPHRGNQPQHF; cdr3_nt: TGTGCCATCAGTACACAGGGGCCCCATCGTGGCAATCAGCCCCAGCATTTT
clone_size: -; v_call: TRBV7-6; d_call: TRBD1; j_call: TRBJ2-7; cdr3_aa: CASSSSGTAPEQYF; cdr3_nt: TGTGCCAGCAGCTCGTCCGGGACAGCTCCAGAGCAGTACTTC
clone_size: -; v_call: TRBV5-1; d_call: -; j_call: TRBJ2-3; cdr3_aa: CASSSIHVADTQYF; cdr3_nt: TGCGCCAGCAGCTCAATTCACGTGGCAGATACGCAGTATTTT
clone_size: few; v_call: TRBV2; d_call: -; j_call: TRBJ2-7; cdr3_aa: CASLTAQGYEQYF; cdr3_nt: TGTGCCAGCCTCACGGCGCAGGGCTACGAGCAGTACTTC
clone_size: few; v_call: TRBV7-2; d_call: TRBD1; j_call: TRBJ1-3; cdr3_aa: CASSPGTALWAGNTIYF; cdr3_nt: TGTGCCAGCAGTCCGGGGACAGCGCTATGGGCAGGAAACACCATATATTTT
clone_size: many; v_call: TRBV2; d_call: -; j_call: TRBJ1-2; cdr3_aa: CASTPTGKYGYTF; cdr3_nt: TGTGCCAGCACCCCGACGGGAAAATATGGCTACACCTTC
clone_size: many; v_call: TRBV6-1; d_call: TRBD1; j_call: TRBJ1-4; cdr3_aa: CASTGQGRVTNEKLFF; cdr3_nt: TGTGCCAGCACCGGACAGGGAAGAGTAACAAATGAAAAACTGTTTTTT
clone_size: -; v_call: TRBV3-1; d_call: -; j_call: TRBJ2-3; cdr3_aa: CASSQDGARTDTQYF; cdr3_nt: TGTGCCAGCAGCCAAGATGGGGCGCGCACAGATACGCAGTATTTT
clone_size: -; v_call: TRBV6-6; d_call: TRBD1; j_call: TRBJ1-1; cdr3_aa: CASSYSTGGMSEAFF; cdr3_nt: TGTGCCAGCAGTTACTCGACAGGGGGGATGAGTGAAGCTTTCTTT
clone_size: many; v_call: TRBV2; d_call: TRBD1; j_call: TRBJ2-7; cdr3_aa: CASNDDRGPHNEQYF; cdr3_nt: TGTGCCAGCAATGATGACAGGGGGCCCCATAACGAGCAGTACTTC
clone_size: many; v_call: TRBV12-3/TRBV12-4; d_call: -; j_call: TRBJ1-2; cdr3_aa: CASTSRRTKGYTF; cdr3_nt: TGTGCCAGCACCTCCCGGCGGACGAAGGGCTACACCTTC
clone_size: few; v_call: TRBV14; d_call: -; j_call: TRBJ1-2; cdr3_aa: CASSQDRGGTPYGYTF; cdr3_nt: TGTGCCAGCAGCCAAGATCGTGGGGGTACTCCCTATGGCTACACCTTC
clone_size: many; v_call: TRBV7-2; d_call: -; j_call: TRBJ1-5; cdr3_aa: CASSPGPVSPQHF; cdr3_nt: TGTGCCAGCAGCCCGGGACCTGTTTCGCCCCAGCATTTT
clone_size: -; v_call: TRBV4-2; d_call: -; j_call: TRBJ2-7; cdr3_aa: CASSQAVREGSYEQYF; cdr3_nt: TGTGCCAGCAGCCAAGCGGTGCGCGAGGGCTCCTACGAGCAGTACTTC
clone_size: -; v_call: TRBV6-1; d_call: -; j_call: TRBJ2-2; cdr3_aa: CASSEESSGELFF; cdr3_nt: TGTGCCAGCAGTGAAGAAAGTAGCGGGGAGCTGTTTTTT
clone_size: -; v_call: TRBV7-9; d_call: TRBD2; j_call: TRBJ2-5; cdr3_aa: CASSFPGGIWQETQYF; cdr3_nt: TGTGCCAGCAGCTTTCCGGGAGGGATCTGGCAAGAGACCCAGTACTTC
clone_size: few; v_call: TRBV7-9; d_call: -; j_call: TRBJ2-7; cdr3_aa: CASSLLTRIGSYEQYF; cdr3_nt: TGTGCCAGCAGCTTGCTGACTAGAATCGGATCCTACGAGCAGTACTTC
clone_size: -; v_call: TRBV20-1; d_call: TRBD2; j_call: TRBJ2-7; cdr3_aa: CSARDFGTSGTLLSYEQYF; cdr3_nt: TGCAGTGCTAGAGATTTCGGGACTAGCGGGACCCTACTCTCCTACGAGCAGTACTTC